This T cell receptor beta chain comes out of a study of beta chain features in type 1 diabetes. The overall study: Age and gender were similar between patients and healthy donors, as were cell yields.

Points on this clone: Its antigen remains unknown.

J lost 1 base, V lost 4 bases, and 7 bases had no gene match. Looked up from germline, CDR1 is SGHDT and CDR2 is YYEEEE. CDR3 length: 16 amino acids. Expressed TCRB transcripts were sequenced because the isolated RNA had all been reverse transcribed beforehand. Profiled with immunoSEQ multiplex PCR; TCRdb holds only in-frame clones, not every one. This sample has some 410,000 clones, with approximately 15% found just once. Heparinised blood was drawn once per donor, averaging approximately 100 mL. General study findings and limits: VDJ junctions from patients with type 1 diabetes contained fewer insertions and more deletions.

The source is a man aged 25-45 years in good health. The chain carries TRBV5-6 and TRBJ2-1; 8 bases align to TRBD1. Sequencing was done on a sample of naive CD4+ T cells from blood. The CDR3, as DNA: TGTGCCAGCAGCACCGACAGGGGCAGATCCTACAATGAGCAGTTCTTC. The encoded protein is CASSTDRGRSYNEQFF.